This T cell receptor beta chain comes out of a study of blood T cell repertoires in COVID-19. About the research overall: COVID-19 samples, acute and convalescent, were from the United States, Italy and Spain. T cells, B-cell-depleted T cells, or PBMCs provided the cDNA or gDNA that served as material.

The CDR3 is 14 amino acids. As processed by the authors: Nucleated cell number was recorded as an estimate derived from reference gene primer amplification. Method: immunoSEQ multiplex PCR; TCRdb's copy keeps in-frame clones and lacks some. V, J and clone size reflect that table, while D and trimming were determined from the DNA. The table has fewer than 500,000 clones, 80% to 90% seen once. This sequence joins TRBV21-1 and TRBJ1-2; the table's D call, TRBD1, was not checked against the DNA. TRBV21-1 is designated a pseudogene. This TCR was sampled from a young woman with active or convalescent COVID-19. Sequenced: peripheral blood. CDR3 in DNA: TGTGCCAGCAGCAAAAGGGGGCAAGTGGGCGGCTACACCTTC. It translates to CASSKRGQVGGYTF.